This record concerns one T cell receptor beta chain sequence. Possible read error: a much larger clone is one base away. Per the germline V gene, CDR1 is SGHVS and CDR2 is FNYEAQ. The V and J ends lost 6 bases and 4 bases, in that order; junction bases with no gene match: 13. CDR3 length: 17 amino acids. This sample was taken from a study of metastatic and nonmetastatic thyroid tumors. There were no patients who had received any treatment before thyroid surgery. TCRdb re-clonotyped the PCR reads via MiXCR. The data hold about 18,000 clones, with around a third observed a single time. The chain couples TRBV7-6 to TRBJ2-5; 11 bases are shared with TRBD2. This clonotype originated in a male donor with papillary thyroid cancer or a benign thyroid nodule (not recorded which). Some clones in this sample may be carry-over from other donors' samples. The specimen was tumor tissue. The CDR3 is CASRFGSGRAERETQYF. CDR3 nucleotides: TGTGCCAGCAGATTCGGTAGCGGGAGGGCCGAACGAGAGACCCAGTACTTC.